This T cell receptor beta chain was captured by sequencing in a study of blood T cell repertoires in COVID-19. Study context: Acute and convalescent COVID-19 specimens originated in the United States, Italy and Spain.

The V gene's germline CDR1 is WSHSY and CDR2 SAAADI. The CDR3 sequence is 14 residues long. The V segment lost 6 bases and the J segment 2 bases; nucleotides outside the gene matches: 4. Original methodology: By means of reference gene primer amplification, nucleated cell counts were estimated. This table comes from immunoSEQ multiplex PCR, and its TCRdb copy is limited to in-frame clones, with some not included. Clone size and V and J calls were adopted from that table, with D and trimming inferred from the DNA. The repertoire holds approximately 65,000 clones, with 80% to 95% as singletons. This receptor was identified in a man aged 65 to 85 with active COVID-19. The material sequenced was peripheral blood. This chain connects TRBV10-2 to TRBJ1-5, with 7 nucleotides matching TRBD1. The CDR3 DNA follows: TGCGCCAGCAGAACAGGGGTCGGCAATCAGCCCCAGCATTTT. Encoded protein: CASRTGVGNQPQHF.